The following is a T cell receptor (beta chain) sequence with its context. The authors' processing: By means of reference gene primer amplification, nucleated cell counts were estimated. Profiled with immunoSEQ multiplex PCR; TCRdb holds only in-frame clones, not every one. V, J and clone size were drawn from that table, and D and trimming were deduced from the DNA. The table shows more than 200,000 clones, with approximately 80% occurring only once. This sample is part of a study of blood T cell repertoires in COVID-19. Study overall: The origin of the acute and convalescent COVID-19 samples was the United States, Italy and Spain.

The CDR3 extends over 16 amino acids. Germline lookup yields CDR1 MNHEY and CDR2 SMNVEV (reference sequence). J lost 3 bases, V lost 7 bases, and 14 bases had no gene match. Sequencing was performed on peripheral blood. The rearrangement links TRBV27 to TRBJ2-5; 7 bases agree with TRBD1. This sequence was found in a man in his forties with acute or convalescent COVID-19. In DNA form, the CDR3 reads TGTGCCAGCACTTTTACTAGACAGGGCGGCAAAGAGACCCAGTACTTC. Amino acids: CASTFTRQGGKETQYF.